This T cell receptor beta chain is from a study of long-term antiretroviral therapy in people with HIV. V was cut by 4 bases and J by 3 bases, with 12 bases left in between. Germline V lookup: CDR1 MNHEY, CDR2 SMNVEV (reference sequence). The CDR3 runs 14 residues. Study findings and constraints: Subsequent to ART, diversity was augmented yet persisted below that of transplant donor controls. Gathering of blood took place between about 2003 and 2018, possibly under older ART regimens.

The assay used was immunoSEQ (version v3.0), run at survey level. The study targeted 40,000-50,000 T-cell genomes per sample in sequencing. Profiled with immunoSEQ multiplex PCR; TCRdb holds only in-frame clones, not every one. The sample has some 19,000 clones, more than 70% seen once. A note on this clone: Its specificity is not known.

The chain is built from TRBV27 and TRBJ1-1, with no clear D. The source was unsorted PBMCs, collected about 2.7 years after starting antiretroviral therapy. The source is a woman between 45 and 65 years old with HIV. CDR3 DNA sequence: TGTGCCAGCAGTTCAGTCTCTGGGTACACTGAAGCTTTCTTT. The encoded protein is CASSSVSGYTEAFF.